What follows are 14 T cell receptor beta chains derived from one specimen sequenced in a study of cytomegalovirus exposure and HLA in healthy donors. The PCR contained 60 Vbeta and 13 Jbeta primers. The repertoire was sequenced with immunoSEQ multiplex PCR; TCRdb's copy has only in-frame clones and lacks some. The data hold around 59,000 clones, with about four fifths observed a single time. Sequencing used PBMCs. These receptor sequences come from a woman between 35 and 50 years old in good health and CMV-seronegative.

This chain links TRBV28 with TRBJ2-7; D is possibly TRBD1 (5 bases). Trimming pared 9 bases from V and 2 bases from J, leaving 14 bases between. Germline V lookup: CDR1 MDHEN, CDR2 SYDVKM. The CDR3 covers 13 residues. The CDR3 is CASRPVRAYEQYF. Here the CDR3 DNA reads TGTGCCAGTAGACCAGTCAGGGCCTACGAGCAGTACTTC.

In nucleotides, the CDR3 is TGCGCCAGCAGCTTGGTTCTAGCGGGAGGGTACAATGAGCAGTTCTTC. This codes for CASSLVLAGGYNEQFF. The chain recombines TRBV5-1 with TRBJ2-1; 12 nucleotides line up with TRBD2. There are 16 residues in the CDR3. V lost 0 bases, J lost 4 bases, and 2 bases stayed unmatched. Germline V CDR1 and CDR2: SGHRS, YFSETQ.

This clone turned up a few times. The chain carries TRBV2 and TRBJ2-7; tentatively, D is TRBD1 (5 bases). V dropped 7 bases and J dropped 3 bases, with 10 bases sitting between them. Looked up from germline, CDR1 is SNHLY and CDR2 is FYNNEI. CDR3 length: 12 residues. The CDR3: CASKRQGYEQYF. CDR3 sequence (DNA): TGTGCCAGCAAACGGCAGGGCTACGAGCAGTACTTC.

This clone was seen a few times. The V and J genes are TRBV30 and TRBJ2-7; 9 bases fit TRBD1. CDR1 is GTSNPN and CDR2 is SVGIG in the germline V gene (reference sequence). With V trimmed by 2 bases and J by 1 base, 3 bases remained unmatched. CDR3 length equals 14 residues. The CDR3 is CAWSTGTGSYEQYF. The CDR3 nucleotides are TGTGCCTGGAGTACCGGGACAGGGTCCTACGAGCAGTACTTC.

The V gene is TRBV18, the J gene TRBJ1-5, with a possible D match to TRBD1 (5 bases). The CDR3 covers 16 residues. V was cut by 2 bases and J by 0 bases, with 11 bases left in between. Germline CDR1 and CDR2: KGHSH and LQKENI. The CDR3: CASSPTRAYSNQPQHF. CDR3 nucleotides: TGTGCCAGCTCACCAACCAGGGCCTATAGCAATCAGCCCCAGCATTTT.

In this sample, this clone turned up a few times. V and J are TRBV6-1 and TRBJ1-1, with TRBD1 as a possible D gene (6 bases). V was pared by 2 bases and J by 5 bases, with 9 bases between. Germline values: CDR1 MNHNS, CDR2 SASEGT. The CDR3 loop spans 13 amino acids. CDR3 sequence: CASSEQGQTEAFF. CDR3 nucleotide sequence: TGTGCCAGCAGTGAACAGGGGCAAACTGAAGCTTTCTTT.

CDR3 sequence: CSVRQGMEQPQHF. The CDR3 DNA is TGCAGCGTGCGACAGGGGATGGAACAGCCCCAGCATTTT. The rearrangement uses TRBV29-1 and TRBJ1-5; TRBD1 agrees at 8 bases. V shed 6 bases, J shed 7 bases, and the junction held 8 bases outside the gene matches. CDR3 length: 13 amino acids. CDR1 and CDR2 (germline): SQVTM, ANQGSEA.

The chain uses TRBV18 and TRBJ2-7; 9 bases align to TRBD2. The CDR3 totals 14 residues. V dropped 4 bases and J dropped 2; count of bases not matched to a gene: 3. Per the germline V gene, CDR1 is KGHSH and CDR2 is LQKENI. CDR3: CASSRPSGTYEQYF. Written as DNA, the CDR3 is TGTGCCAGCTCACGGCCTAGCGGGACCTACGAGCAGTACTTC. The full variable domain, rest sourced from reference TRBV18 and TRBJ2-7, is NAGVMQNPRHLVRRRGQEARLRCSPMKGHSHVYWYRQLPEEGLKFMVYLQKENIIDESGMPKERFSAEFPKEGPSILRIQQVVRGDSAAYFCASSRPSGTYEQYFGPGTRLTVT.

The chain employs TRBV15 and TRBJ2-7; D may be TRBD2 (5 bases). The germline V and J ends were trimmed by 1 base and 4 bases, with 17 bases remaining between them. Germline CDR1 LNHNV, CDR2 YYDKDF (reference sequence). The CDR3 runs 16 residues. As DNA, the CDR3 is TGTGCCACCAGCAGAGCCCGGGGTGGCGGCGGATACGAGCAGTACTTC. Translated, it gives CATSRARGGGGYEQYF.

This chain links TRBV5-1 with TRBJ2-5; a possible D gene is TRBD2 (6 bases). The length of the CDR3 is 15 residues. The V end was cut by 0 bases, the J end by 4 bases, with 13 bases between. Germline loops: CDR1 SGHRS, CDR2 YFSETQ. CDR3 nucleotides: TGCGCCAGCAGCTTGGCCCAAATGGGAGGAGAGACCCAGTACTTC. This gives the protein CASSLAQMGGETQYF.

V gene TRBV6-6 combines with J gene TRBJ1-2; TRBD1 aligns across 8 bases. V shed 3 bases and J 9 bases; nucleotides not matched to a gene: 6. The CDR3 loop spans 13 amino acids. The germline CDR1 and CDR2 sequences are MNHNY and SVGAGI (reference sequence). CDR3 sequence (DNA): TGTGCCAGCAGTTATGAGGACAGGGAGAGCTACACCTTC. It yields the protein CASSYEDRESYTF.

V gene TRBV6-1 combines with J gene TRBJ2-2, with D possibly being TRBD1 (6 bases). Trimming took 1 base from V and 6 from J, leaving 15 bases between them. This CDR3 contains 16 residues. The germline V gene encodes CDR1 MNHNS and CDR2 SASEGT. CDR3: CASSEEGEGIAGELFF. The CDR3 DNA is TGTGCCAGCAGTGAAGAGGGGGAAGGCATAGCCGGGGAGCTGTTTTTT.

The rearrangement joins TRBV9 to TRBJ1-3; D remains ambiguous. Trimming removed 0 bases at V and 4 bases at J, with 11 bases between. The CDR3 runs 15 residues. Germline loops: CDR1 SGDLS, CDR2 YYNGEE. Here the CDR3 DNA reads TGTGCCAGCAGCGTAGCGGCGGCAGACGGAAACACCATATATTTT. Translation gives CASSVAAADGNTIYF.

This clone was found once. Relative to the germline gene, one junction end is altered; a read error may explain this. The gene calls are TRBV6-6 and TRBJ1-5; D perhaps matches TRBD1 (6 bases). The V gene's germline CDR1 is MNHNY and CDR2 SVGAGI (reference sequence). This CDR3 has 15 residues. CDR3 amino acids: CAGSRGWGSNQPQHF. The CDR3 region has the DNA TGTGCCGGCAGTAGGGGGTGGGGGAGCAATCAGCCCCAGCATTTT.